These 9 T cell receptor beta chains originate from one sample sequenced in a study of identical twins. TCRdb used MiXCR to reprocess the 5' RACE reads, holding one entry per CDR3 protein. The sample lists about 470,000 distinct CDR3 sequences; approximately 24% were seen once. These data were likewise used in another study, on T cells expressing NK-cell markers.

The specimen sequenced was CD4+ T cells sorted from blood. These TCRs come from a woman aged 18-29 years in good health.

This chain links TRBV5-1 with TRBJ2-2; the D is unclear. The CDR3 covers 15 residues. CDR1 and CDR2 (germline): SGHRS, YFSETQ. Trimming left V 3 bases short and J 0 bases short, with 9 bases between. The CDR3 DNA reads as TGCGCCAGCAGCTACGGAGAGGCGAACACCGGGGAGCTGTTTTTT. Translated, it gives CASSYGEANTGELFF.

The CDR3 region is CASSPRSGRTNYNEQFF. Written as DNA, the CDR3 is TGTGCCAGCAGCCCCCGTAGCGGGAGGACTAACTACAATGAGCAGTTCTTC. This chain links TRBV7-9 with TRBJ2-1; 10 nucleotides line up with TRBD2. Germline CDR1 is SEHNR and CDR2 is FQNEAQ (reference sequence). The length of the CDR3 is 17 residues. The J segment lost 3 bases and the V segment lost 5 bases, leaving 10 bases of the junction unmatched.

V usage is TRBV6-6 and J usage is TRBJ2-1; 9 bases fit TRBD1. The germline CDR1 and CDR2 sequences are MNHNY and SVGAGI (reference sequence). The CDR3 consists of 13 residues. V was clipped by 7 bases and J by 4 bases; unmatched bases: 2. CDR3 amino acids: CASTGTGYNEQFF. In DNA form, the CDR3 reads TGTGCCAGCACCGGGACAGGGTACAATGAGCAGTTCTTC.

This clonotype was counted many times. J is TRBJ2-3 and V is TRBV10-3; D remains unclear. From germline, CDR1 is ENHRY and CDR2 SYGVKD. V was shortened by 0 bases and J by 6 bases, with 4 bases between the two germline ends. The CDR3 has 12 amino acids. This CDR3 is CAISESKDTQYF. CDR3 sequence (DNA): TGTGCCATCAGTGAGTCTAAGGATACGCAGTATTTT.

This clonotype was observed a few times. The chain is built from TRBV20-1 and TRBJ1-4; 8 bases are a match to TRBD1. The length of the CDR3 is 19 residues. Losses at the gene ends were 0 bases for V and 4 bases for J; bases not matched to a gene: 16. Germline CDR1 is DFQATT and CDR2 is SNEGSKA (reference sequence). The CDR3 loop reads CSARDLSGTGHSSNEKLFF. The CDR3 DNA reads as TGCAGTGCTAGAGATCTGTCCGGGACAGGCCATAGCAGTAATGAAAAACTGTTTTTT.

This clonotype has a handful of counts. The chain has TRBV5-1 and TRBJ2-3; the D gene is possibly TRBD2 (5 bases). The V and J ends lost 4 bases and 5 bases respectively, with 14 bases between them. CDR3 length: 14 amino acids. Germline-derived CDR1 and CDR2 are SGHRS and YFSETQ. The CDR3 sequence is CASSPGEGRDTQYF. The DNA of the CDR3 is TGCGCCAGCAGCCCCGGAGAGGGAAGAGATACGCAGTATTTT.

The genes are TRBV7-9 and TRBJ2-7; no definite D call. The germline CDR1 and CDR2 sequences are SEHNR and FQNEAQ (reference sequence). There are 15 residues in the CDR3. Between the trimmed V and J ends, which lost 5 bases and 4 bases, there was a span of 18 bases. The CDR3 bases are TGTGCCAGCAGCGGCCCCGGGCCCCCCGTTTACGAGCAGTACTTC. Translated, it gives CASSGPGPPVYEQYF.

In this sample, this clonotype turned up a few times. The rearrangement uses TRBV2 and TRBJ2-7, with D possibly matching TRBD2 (6 bases). The CDR3 has 13 residues. The germline V and J ends were trimmed by 3 bases and 7 bases, with 13 bases remaining between them. CDR1 SNHLY and CDR2 FYNNEI come from the germline V gene. DNA of the CDR3: TGTGCCAGCAGTGACTCGGGGGTTCAAGAGCAGTACTTC. This sequence encodes CASSDSGVQEQYF.

The rearrangement links TRBV3-1 to TRBJ2-7, with D tentatively TRBD2 (5 bases). Germline-derived CDR1 and CDR2 are LGHDT and YNNKEL (reference sequence). The CDR3 length is 12 residues. Trimming cost V 4 bases and J 7 bases, with 11 bases left between them. The CDR3 loop reads CASSRETGEQYF. CDR3 in DNA: TGTGCCAGCAGCCGGGAAACGGGGGAGCAGTACTTC.